This T cell receptor beta chain was observed in a study of shared clonotypes between healthy human individuals. Whole-study findings and limits: What naive subsets generally showed was a larger estimated richness than memory subsets showed. The generation probabilities recorded for non-shared clonotypes fell below those of clonotypes shared by all four donors.

Adult Caucasians living in Nashville, Tennessee made up all of the donors. Per the germline V gene, CDR1 is GTSNPN and CDR2 is SVGIG (reference sequence). Germline trimming cut 7 bases from V and 6 bases from J; bases unmatched to any gene: 8. The CDR3 loop spans 13 amino acids. Libraries were prepared by immunoSEQ multiplex PCR; TCRdb keeps only in-frame clonotypes and omits some of them. The table records more than 2,000,000 clones, 90% to 95% of them present only once. A note on this clone: Its cognate antigen is unknown.

Sequencing was done on a sample of naive CD4+ T cells sorted from blood. Subset defined: CD45RA+ positively selected. This chain uses TRBV30 with TRBJ2-1; 8 bases fit TRBD2. The clonotype comes from a man aged 18 to 35 in good health. CDR3 bases: TGTGCCTACGAGCCCGGGACTAGCAATGAGCAGTTCTTC. Protein sequence: CAYEPGTSNEQFF.